The present T cell receptor beta chain was sequenced within a study of T cell changes during pregnancy in multiple sclerosis. The V gene lost 2 bases and the J gene lost 0 bases, with 13 bases spanning the gap. The germline CDR1 and CDR2 sequences are SEHNR and FQNEAQ (reference sequence). This CDR3 has 16 amino acids. Here immunoSEQ multiplex PCR was the method, and the copy in TCRdb shows in-frame clones only, minus some. The sample has 66,000 or so clones, roughly nine tenths seen once. Sequences were derived from CD8+ T cells from peripheral blood mononuclear cells, sampled before pregnancy. V gene TRBV7-9 combines with J gene TRBJ2-5; D is undetermined. The TCR originated in a female donor with multiple sclerosis, enrolled in a pregnancy study. Here the CDR3 reads CASSLIDSQYQETQYF. CDR3 nucleotides: TGTGCCAGCAGCTTAATCGACTCTCAGTACCAAGAGACCCAGTACTTC.